The sequence of this TCR beta chain was determined in a study of identical twins. This CDR3 comprises 12 residues. The V and J ends lost 5 bases and 4 bases respectively, with 9 bases between them. CDR1 is SEHNR and CDR2 is FQNEAQ in the germline V gene (reference sequence). Only healthy Caucasians were included as donors. TCRdb itself ran the 5' RACE reads through MiXCR, one entry per CDR3 protein. The sample includes approximately 230,000 distinct CDR3 sequences, 6.5% of them seen just once. This same sample was also part of a study on T cells expressing NK-cell markers. Per that study: Researchers got TCR beta repertoires out of sorted CD3+CD56+NKG2C+, CD3+CD56+NKG2C- and CD3+CD56-NKG2C+ T cells. Most of the eight sequenced donors tested HCMV-seropositive; one tested seronegative. About 6 donors had dominant NKG2C+ clonotypes that comprised about 1.0-7.0% of their CD8+ T cells.

The specimen sequenced was CD8+ T cells sorted from blood. The J gene is TRBJ2-7, the V gene TRBV7-9; D assignment may be TRBD1 or TRBD2 (5 bases each). The source of this sequence is a woman aged 18-35 years in good health. DNA of the CDR3: TGTGCCAGCAGCCCGGGGCGGTACGAGCAGTACTTC. It is translated as CASSPGRYEQYF. Variable domain in full (rest from reference TRBV7-9 and TRBJ2-7): DTGVSQNPRHKITKRGQNVTFRCDPISEHNRLYWYRQTLGQGPEFLTYFQNEAQLEKSRLLSDRFSAERPKGSFSTLEIQRTEQGDSAMYLCASSPGRYEQYFGPGTRLTVT.